These 24 T cell receptor beta chains originate from one sample sequenced in a study of cytomegalovirus exposure and HLA in healthy donors. Here immunoSEQ multiplex PCR was the method, and the copy in TCRdb shows in-frame clones only, minus some. The sample holds more than 140,000 clones, less than 90% seen once. The source material was PBMCs. The receptors stem from a woman younger than 35 in good health and CMV-seropositive.

The chain employs TRBV30 and TRBJ1-1; D not certain. The V end was cut by 0 bases, the J end by 11 bases, with 13 bases between. Germline CDR1 and CDR2: GTSNPN and SVGIG (reference sequence). The CDR3 runs to 12 residues. CDR3 in DNA: TGTGCCTGGAGTGTACGCAACCTCGGGGCTTTCTTT. Protein sequence: CAWSVRNLGAFF.

J is TRBJ1-2 and V is TRBV6-5; D unclear. Per the germline V gene, CDR1 is MNHEY and CDR2 is SVGAGI. The V and J ends lost 6 bases and 6 bases respectively, with 11 bases between them. This CDR3 region has 12 residues. The CDR3 spells CASRILPDGYTF. DNA for the CDR3: TGTGCCAGCAGGATTCTACCCGATGGCTACACCTTC.

The V gene is TRBV13, the J gene TRBJ2-3, with 10 nucleotides matching TRBD1. Germline V gene sequence: CDR1 PRHDT, CDR2 FYEKMQ (reference sequence). V lost 5 bases, J lost 3 bases, and 11 bases stayed unmatched. The CDR3 contains 17 residues. CDR3: CASSPPGGTGVTDTQYF. CDR3 DNA sequence: TGTGCCAGCAGCCCACCGGGCGGGACAGGGGTGACAGATACGCAGTATTTT.

The chain employs TRBV29-1 and TRBJ2-2; 7 nucleotides agree with TRBD1. V lost 6 bases and J lost 2; bases outside the gene matches: 6. The CDR3 loop spans 14 amino acids. Germline CDR1 SQVTM, CDR2 ANQGSEA. The CDR3 reads CSVDTGVNTGELFF. CDR3 bases: TGCAGCGTCGATACAGGGGTTAACACCGGGGAGCTGTTTTTT.

The V gene is TRBV2, the J gene TRBJ2-1; 12 nucleotides align to TRBD2. The germline CDR1 and CDR2 sequences are SNHLY and FYNNEI. The CDR3 loop spans 20 amino acids. Trimming cost V 1 base and J 5 bases; bases outside gene matches: 15. The CDR3 DNA reads as TGTGCCAGCAGTGAAGGCGGGTGGGACAGATCTAGCGGGAGGGACAATGAGCAGTTCTTC. Its protein product is CASSEGGWDRSSGRDNEQFF.

The gene calls are TRBV5-1 and TRBJ2-2, with D maybe TRBD1 (6 bases). Germline V gives CDR1 SGHRS, CDR2 YFSETQ. V dropped 0 bases and J dropped 5 bases, with 11 bases sitting between them. The CDR3 sequence is 15 residues long. The CDR3 bases are TGCGCCAGCAGCTTGGACAGGGCGGAAACCGGGGAGCTGTTTTTT. Residues: CASSLDRAETGELFF.

The chain joins TRBV11-3 to TRBJ2-7; 14 bases match TRBD2. This CDR3 spans 16 amino acids. Trimming cost V 6 bases and J 2 bases; bases outside gene matches: 6. Germline V lookup: CDR1 SGHNT, CDR2 YENEEA. The CDR3: CASSPGTSGSPYEQYF. The CDR3 nucleotides read TGTGCCAGCAGTCCCGGGACTAGCGGGAGTCCCTACGAGCAGTACTTC.

For this clone: Relative to the germline gene, one junction end is altered; a read error may explain this. V and J are TRBV7-7 and TRBJ2-5; 12 bases match TRBD2. The length of the CDR3 is 16 residues. CDR1 is SSHAT, CDR2 FNYEAQ, per germline (reference sequence). This CDR3 is CASSPTSGSFRETQYF. CDR3 bases: TGTGCTAGCAGCCCGACTAGCGGGAGTTTCCGGGAGACCCAGTACTTC.

The chain joins TRBV7-9 to TRBJ2-7; the match to TRBD2 covers 7 bases. The J segment lost 0 bases and the V segment lost 6 bases, leaving 8 bases of the junction unmatched. Per germline, CDR1 SEHNR and CDR2 FQNEAQ (reference sequence). The CDR3 runs to 15 residues. CDR3: CASRPLATSSYEQYF. In DNA form, the CDR3 reads TGTGCCAGCAGACCACTAGCGACAAGCTCCTACGAGCAGTACTTC. Full variable domain (rest looked up from reference TRBV7-9 and TRBJ2-7): DTGVSQNPRHKITKRGQNVTFRCDPISEHNRLYWYRQTLGQGPEFLTYFQNEAQLEKSRLLSDRFSAERPKGSFSTLEIQRTEQGDSAMYLCASRPLATSSYEQYFGPGTRLTVT.

The chain recombines TRBV5-1 with TRBJ2-2; TRBD1 matches 8 bases. The CDR3 is 15 residues long. The V segment lost 5 bases and the J segment 4 bases; nucleotides outside the gene matches: 7. CDR1 is SGHRS and CDR2 is YFSETQ in the germline V gene. Here the CDR3 DNA reads TGCGCCAGCAGTACCCGACAGGGGAGCACCGGGGAGCTGTTTTTT. It specifies CASSTRQGSTGELFF.

The gene calls are TRBV14 and TRBJ2-7, with 9 positions matching TRBD2. J gave up 7 bases and V 2 bases, and 12 bases lay outside the gene matches. Looked up from germline, CDR1 is SGHDN and CDR2 is FVKESK. The CDR3 spans 16 residues. CDR3 sequence: CASSQIAGVPSGEQYF. In nucleotides, the CDR3 is TGTGCCAGCAGCCAAATAGCGGGAGTCCCCTCCGGGGAGCAGTACTTC.

In this sample, this clone turned up once. This chain connects TRBV7-8 to TRBJ1-1, with 7 bases matching TRBD1. CDR1 and CDR2 from the germline V gene are SGHVS and FQNEAQ. J lost 2 bases, V lost 6 bases, and 9 bases had no gene match. This CDR3 has 15 amino acids. The CDR3 region has the DNA TGTGCCAGCAGTGAGGCGGGACAGTCAAACACTGAAGCTTTCTTT. Residues: CASSEAGQSNTEAFF.

V gene TRBV4-3 combines with J gene TRBJ2-1; a possible D gene is TRBD1 (6 bases). V lost 0 bases to trimming and J lost 4 bases, with 13 bases between them. Germline assignment: CDR1 LGHNA and CDR2 YSLEER. The length of the CDR3 is 16 residues. This chain's CDR3 is CASSQESGAVYNEQFF. The CDR3 DNA reads TGCGCCAGCAGCCAAGAATCAGGGGCGGTTTACAATGAGCAGTTCTTC.

This clone has just one count. The chain carries TRBV7-9 and TRBJ2-1, with 7 bases lining up with TRBD2. This CDR3 contains 15 residues. Germline assignment: CDR1 SEHNR and CDR2 FQNEAQ (reference sequence). J lost 4 bases, V lost 4 bases, and 7 bases had no gene match. CDR3 region: CASSSSGVLYNEQFF. CDR3 sequence (DNA): TGTGCCAGCAGCTCGAGCGGGGTACTATACAATGAGCAGTTCTTC.

This clone was recorded a few times. This sequence joins TRBV11-2 and TRBJ2-7, with TRBD2 identical over 11 bases. The J segment lost 3 bases and the V segment lost 5 bases, leaving 6 bases of the junction unmatched. The CDR3 extends over 15 amino acids. The germline CDR1 and CDR2 sequences are SGHAT and FQNNGV. CDR3 in amino acids: CASSPGLAEGYEQYF. CDR3 DNA: TGTGCCAGCAGCCCGGGACTAGCGGAGGGCTACGAGCAGTACTTC. The full variable domain, completed using reference TRBV11-2 and TRBJ2-7, is EAGVAQSPRYKIIEKRQSVAFWCNPISGHATLYWYQQILGQGPKLLIQFQNNGVVDDSQLPKDRFSAERLKGVDSTLKIQPAKLEDSAVYLCASSPGLAEGYEQYFGPGTRLTVT.

This clone has a handful of counts. The V gene is TRBV2, the J gene TRBJ1-5; D uncertain. This CDR3 spans 13 amino acids. Trimming shortened V by 7 bases and J by 6 bases, and 13 bases separated the two germline ends. Germline V CDR1 and CDR2: SNHLY, FYNNEI. The CDR3 nucleotides read TGTGCCAGCACCCCCGGGAACACTCAGCCCCAGCATTTT. Translation gives CASTPGNTQPQHF.

The rearrangement joins TRBV6-6 to TRBJ2-7; the match to TRBD2 covers 8 bases. J was trimmed by 2 bases and V by 6 bases; bases with no gene match: 12. This CDR3 is built from 16 residues. Germline assignment: CDR1 MNHNY and CDR2 SVGAGI (reference sequence). In nucleotides, the CDR3 is TGTGCCAGCAGACCCTACGCGACGGGAGGGCCCTACGAGCAGTACTTC. Its translation: CASRPYATGGPYEQYF.

The V and J genes are TRBV7-2 and TRBJ2-2; D is ambiguous. V lost 5 bases and J 7 bases, leaving 14 bases between the germline ends. The germline V gene encodes CDR1 SGHTA and CDR2 FQGNSA. CDR3 length: 14 residues. The CDR3 loop is CASSPPIVFGELFF. CDR3 DNA sequence: TGTGCCAGCAGCCCCCCAATTGTTTTCGGGGAGCTGTTTTTT.

The genes are TRBV30 and TRBJ2-2; tentative D call: TRBD1 (5 bases). Germline V gives CDR1 GTSNPN, CDR2 SVGIG (reference sequence). The CDR3 contains 11 residues. Trimming removed 5 bases from V and 7 bases from J, with 8 bases in between. The CDR3 sequence is CAWSQGGELFF. CDR3 DNA sequence: TGTGCCTGGTCCCAGGGCGGGGAGCTGTTTTTT.

The J gene is TRBJ2-7, the V gene TRBV28; D might be TRBD2 (5 bases). V lost 2 bases and J 0 bases, leaving 11 bases between the germline ends. The CDR3 loop spans 15 amino acids. Germline assignment: CDR1 MDHEN and CDR2 SYDVKM. The CDR3 protein is CASSLRAVSSYEQYF. The CDR3 region has the DNA TGTGCCAGCAGTTTACGAGCGGTTAGCTCCTACGAGCAGTACTTC.

The CDR3 nucleotides read TGCACCAGCAGCCAACCCAGACGGAGCAATGAGCAGTTCTTC. Amino acids: CTSSQPRRSNEQFF. The chain recombines TRBV1 with TRBJ2-1; TRBD2 was called by the table and not checked on the DNA. TRBV1 is classified as a pseudogene. This CDR3 comprises 14 residues.

This chain uses TRBV13 with TRBJ1-5; a weak D match, TRBD1 (5 bases). This CDR3 region has 14 residues. Deletions cut 3 bases from V and 6 bases from J, with 12 bases between. Per the germline V gene, CDR1 is PRHDT and CDR2 is FYEKMQ (reference sequence). The DNA of the CDR3 is TGTGCCAGCAGCTTTGGCAGGGAGGCTCAGCCCCAGCATTTT. Its translation: CASSFGREAQPQHF.

The gene calls are TRBV7-2 and TRBJ1-2; D remains ambiguous. The CDR3 spans 12 residues. The germline CDR1 and CDR2 sequences are SGHTA and FQGNSA. The V end lost 2 bases, the J end lost 4 bases, and 5 bases lay between the germline ends. The CDR3 sequence is CASSLYSYGYTF. In DNA form, the CDR3 reads TGTGCCAGCAGCTTATACAGCTATGGCTACACCTTC.

The rearrangement joins TRBV9 to TRBJ1-5; perhaps TRBD1 as D (5 bases). V was clipped by 0 bases and J by 4 bases, with 8 bases between them. This CDR3 has 14 amino acids. Germline V CDR1 and CDR2: SGDLS, YYNGEE. The chain's CDR3 is CASSVDSGNQPQHF. The CDR3 region has the DNA TGTGCCAGCAGCGTAGATTCAGGGAATCAGCCCCAGCATTTT.